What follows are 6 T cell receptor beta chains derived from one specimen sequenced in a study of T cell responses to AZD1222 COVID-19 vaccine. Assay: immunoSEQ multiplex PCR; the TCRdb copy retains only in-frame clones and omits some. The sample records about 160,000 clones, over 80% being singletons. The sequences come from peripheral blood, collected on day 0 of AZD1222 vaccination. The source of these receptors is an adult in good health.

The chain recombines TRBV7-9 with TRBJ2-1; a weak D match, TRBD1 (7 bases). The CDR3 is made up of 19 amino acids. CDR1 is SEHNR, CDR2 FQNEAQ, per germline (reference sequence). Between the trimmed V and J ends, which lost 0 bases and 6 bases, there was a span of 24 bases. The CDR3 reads CASSLAGGLGSGVSNEQFF. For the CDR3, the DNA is TGTGCCAGCAGCTTAGCAGGGGGCCTGGGTAGCGGAGTTAGCAATGAGCAGTTCTTC. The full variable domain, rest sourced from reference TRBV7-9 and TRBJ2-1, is DTGVSQNPRHKITKRGQNVTFRCDPISEHNRLYWYRQTLGQGPEFLTYFQNEAQLEKSRLLSDRFSAERPKGSFSTLEIQRTEQGDSAMYLCASSLAGGLGSGVSNEQFFGPGTRLTVL.

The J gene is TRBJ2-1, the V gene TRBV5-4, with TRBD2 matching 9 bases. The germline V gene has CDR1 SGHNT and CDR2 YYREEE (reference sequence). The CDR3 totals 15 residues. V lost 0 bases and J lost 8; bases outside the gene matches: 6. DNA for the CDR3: TGTGCCAGCAGCTTGGTGGGCGGGAGGGCTCATGAGCAGTTCTTC. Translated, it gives CASSLVGGRAHEQFF.

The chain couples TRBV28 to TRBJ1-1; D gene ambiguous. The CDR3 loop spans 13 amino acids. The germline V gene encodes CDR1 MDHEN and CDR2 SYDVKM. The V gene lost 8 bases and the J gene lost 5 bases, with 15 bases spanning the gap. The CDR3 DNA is TGTGCCAGCGAACACCCCAGTGGTACTGAAGCTTTCTTT. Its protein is CASEHPSGTEAFF.

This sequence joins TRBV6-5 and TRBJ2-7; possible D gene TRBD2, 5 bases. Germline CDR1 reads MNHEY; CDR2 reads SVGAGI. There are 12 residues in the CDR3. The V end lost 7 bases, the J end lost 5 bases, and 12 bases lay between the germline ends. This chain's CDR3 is CASKHGVHEQYF. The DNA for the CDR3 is TGTGCCAGCAAACACGGGGTCCACGAGCAGTACTTC.

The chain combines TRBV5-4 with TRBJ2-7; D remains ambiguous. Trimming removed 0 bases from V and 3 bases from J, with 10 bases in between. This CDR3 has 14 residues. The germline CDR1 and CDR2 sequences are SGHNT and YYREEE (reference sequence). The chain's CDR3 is CASSLEGPDYEQYF. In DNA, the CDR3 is TGTGCCAGCAGCTTGGAAGGTCCTGACTACGAGCAGTACTTC.

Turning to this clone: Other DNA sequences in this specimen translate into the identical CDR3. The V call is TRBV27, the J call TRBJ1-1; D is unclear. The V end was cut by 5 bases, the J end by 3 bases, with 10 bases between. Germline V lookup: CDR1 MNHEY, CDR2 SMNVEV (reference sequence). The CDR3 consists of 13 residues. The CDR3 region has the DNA TGTGCCAGCAGTCACACTTGGGACACTGAAGCTTTCTTT. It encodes CASSHTWDTEAFF.